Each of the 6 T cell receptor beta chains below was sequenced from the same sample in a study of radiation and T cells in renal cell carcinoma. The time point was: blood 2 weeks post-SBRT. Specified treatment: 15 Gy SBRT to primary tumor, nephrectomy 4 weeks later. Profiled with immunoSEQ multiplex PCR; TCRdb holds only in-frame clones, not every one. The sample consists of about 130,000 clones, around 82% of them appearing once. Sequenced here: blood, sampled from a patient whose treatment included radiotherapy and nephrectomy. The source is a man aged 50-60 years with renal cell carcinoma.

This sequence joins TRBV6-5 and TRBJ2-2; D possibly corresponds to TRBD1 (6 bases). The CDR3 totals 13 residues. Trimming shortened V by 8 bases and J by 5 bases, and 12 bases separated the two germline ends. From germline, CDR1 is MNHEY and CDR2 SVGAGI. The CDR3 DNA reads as TGTGCCAGCCGTACAGGGTTGACCGGGGAGCTGTTTTTT. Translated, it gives CASRTGLTGELFF.

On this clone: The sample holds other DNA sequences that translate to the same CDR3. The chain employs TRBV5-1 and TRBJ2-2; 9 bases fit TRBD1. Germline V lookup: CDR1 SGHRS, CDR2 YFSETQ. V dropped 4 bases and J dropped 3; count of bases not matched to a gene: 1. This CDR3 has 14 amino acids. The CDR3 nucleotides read TGCGCCAGCAGCAGGACAGGGGACACCGGGGAGCTGTTTTTT. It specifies CASSRTGDTGELFF.

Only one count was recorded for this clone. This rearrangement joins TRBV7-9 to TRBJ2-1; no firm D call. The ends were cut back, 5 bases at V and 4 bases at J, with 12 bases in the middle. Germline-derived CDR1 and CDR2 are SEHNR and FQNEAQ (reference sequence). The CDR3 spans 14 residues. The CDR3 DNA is TGTGCCAGCAGCCAAGACAACTATTACAATGAGCAGTTCTTC. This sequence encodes CASSQDNYYNEQFF. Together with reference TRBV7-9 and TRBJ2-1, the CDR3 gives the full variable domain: DTGVSQNPRHKITKRGQNVTFRCDPISEHNRLYWYRQTLGQGPEFLTYFQNEAQLEKSRLLSDRFSAERPKGSFSTLEIQRTEQGDSAMYLCASSQDNYYNEQFFGPGTRLTVL.

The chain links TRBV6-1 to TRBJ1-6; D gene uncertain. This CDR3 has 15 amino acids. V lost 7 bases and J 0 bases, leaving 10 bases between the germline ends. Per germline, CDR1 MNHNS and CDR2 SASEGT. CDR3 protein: CASTLFGSYNSPLHF. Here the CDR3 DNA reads TGTGCCAGCACCTTGTTTGGCTCCTATAATTCACCCCTCCACTTT.

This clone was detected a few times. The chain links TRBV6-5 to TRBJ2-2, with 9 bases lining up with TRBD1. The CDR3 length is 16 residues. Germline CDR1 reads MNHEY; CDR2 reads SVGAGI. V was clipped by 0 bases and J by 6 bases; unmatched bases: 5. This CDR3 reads CASSYSPGQGSGELFF. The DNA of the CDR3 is TGTGCCAGCAGTTACTCGCCGGGACAGGGTTCCGGGGAGCTGTTTTTT.

CDR3 amino acids: CASTTTGLYEQYF. As DNA, the CDR3 is TGTGCCAGTACCACGACAGGGCTCTACGAGCAGTACTTC. The chain has TRBV19 and TRBJ2-7; 7 nucleotides agree with TRBD1. From germline, CDR1 is LNHDA and CDR2 SQIVND (reference sequence). V shed 7 bases, J shed 3 bases, and the junction held 6 bases outside the gene matches. The CDR3 covers 13 residues.